The rows below give T cell receptor beta chains drawn from one sample of a study of T cells after yellow fever vaccination. TCRdb independently ran MiXCR on the 5' RACE reads; one entry per CDR3 protein. The data show around 530,000 distinct CDR3 sequences, roughly a sixth seen once. The sequencing here drew on PBMCs, taken 4 to 6 days after the first yellow fever vaccination. The receptors shown here come from a man younger than 30 who received the YFV17D yellow fever vaccine. Each CDR3 is given with its conserved first and last residue.

v_call	j_call	cdr3_aa
TRBV7-8	TRBJ2-5	CASSLGLAGSRRPKQETQYF
TRBV4-1	TRBJ1-1	CASSQGSATALNTEAFF
TRBV7-2	TRBJ2-1	CASSLQGLGFF
TRBV19	TRBJ2-7	CASSISWGGATYEQYF
TRBV10-3	TRBJ2-5	CAISKGDLQETQYF
TRBV20-1	TRBJ2-2	CSATGTINTGELFF
TRBV5-1	TRBJ1-4	CASNSPGGWGEKLFF
TRBV7-9	TRBJ2-5	CASSFTGVGETPYF
TRBV11-3	TRBJ2-3	CTSSLLSRGLIRTDTQYF
TRBV19	TRBJ2-3	CASKPGHHLGTQYF
TRBV5-1	TRBJ1-2	CASSTRGYGYGYTF
TRBV20-1	TRBJ2-3	CSATGGGTDTQYF
TRBV12-3/TRBV12-4	TRBJ2-1	CASSLAGTSYNEQFF
TRBV29-1	TRBJ2-2	CSALTGVAGELFF
TRBV29-1	TRBJ2-1	CSVEGGDREDNEQFF
TRBV7-9	TRBJ1-2	CASSKDHYGYTF
TRBV4-1	TRBJ1-2	CAIETGLGGYTF
TRBV5-1	TRBJ2-1	CASSLGFWRGAYNEQFF
TRBV3-1	TRBJ2-3	CASSQPGLTDTQYF
TRBV4-3	TRBJ2-1	CASSQDWGEQFF